The present T cell receptor (beta chain) was sequenced within a study of STAT5B mutations in CD4+ large granular lymphocyte leukemia. Study as a whole: Healthy donors showed HLA-associated enrichment of the CDR3 'QG' motif.

The CDR3 contains 16 residues. Here immunoSEQ multiplex PCR was the method, and the copy in TCRdb shows in-frame clones only, minus some. The sample gives about 35,000 clones, around 67% of which show up once; roughly 1.8% is in the top ten. This clone came up a few times. Sequenced material: CD4+ T cells from blood buffy coats. The clonotype was recovered from a human donor in good health. The chain employs TRBV21-1 and TRBJ2-1; TRBD1 reflects the table's D call only, with no check against the DNA. TRBV21-1 constitutes a pseudogene. CDR3 coding DNA: TGTGCCAGCAGCAAAGCCCGGGACAGAAATTACAATGAGCAGTTCTTC. It specifies CASSKARDRNYNEQFF.